This T cell receptor beta chain was retrieved from a study of regulatory T cells in long-lasting Graves disease. Indicated time point: newly diagnosed GD, antithyroid drugs for less than 3 months. PBMC RNA served as the TCR library source. There are many counts of this clonotype. Antigen specificity is unknown. To make TCR beta libraries, researchers used iRepertoire HTBI primers and Arm-PCR of CDR3 regions. Each CDR3 protein is one row after TCRdb ran MiXCR on the multiplex PCR reads. The sample yields 400,000 to 500,000 distinct CDR3 sequences, about a sixth seen once. General observations from the study: Persistent Graves' patients had lower TCR diversity than newly diagnosed ones.

CDR1 and CDR2 from the germline V gene are MNHEY and SMNVEV (reference sequence). The CDR3 has 16 amino acids. V lost 6 bases to trimming and J lost 1 base; unmatched junction nucleotides: 5. This same sample was also taken into another study, of T cells in Graves' hyperthyroidism and ophthalmopathy. That paper adds: Clinicians diagnosed patients from clinical symptoms, serum thyroxine and TRAb, thyroid ultrasound and orbital computed tomography.

The sequencing used peripheral blood mononuclear cells (PBMCs), collected at new diagnosis, from a patient treated with antithyroid drugs. The chain has TRBV27 and TRBJ2-3; 12 bases match TRBD2. The receptor was derived from a woman between 25 and 40 years old with Graves disease. CDR3: CASRLAGGLGTDTQYF. The CDR3 DNA is TGTGCCAGCAGACTAGCGGGAGGTCTTGGCACAGATACGCAGTATTTT.